Below are 12 T cell receptor beta chains sequenced from a single sample in a study of blood T cell repertoires in COVID-19. Repertoires were generated with immunoSEQ multiplex PCR, while TCRdb's copy carries only in-frame clones and drops some. This sample has some 190,000 clones, with around 88% found just once. Sequencing used PBMCs or T cells enriched from blood (not recorded which). These receptors were collected from a middle-aged man with acute COVID-19.

The CDR3: CASRPSGTSGSSTDTQYF. CDR3 bases: TGTGCCAGCAGACCATCCGGGACTAGCGGGAGTAGCACAGATACGCAGTATTTT. This chain links TRBV7-8 with TRBJ2-3; 14 nucleotides align to TRBD2. The junction had 8 bases not matched to a gene; V was cut back by 6 bases and J by 0 bases. Per the germline V gene, CDR1 is SGHVS and CDR2 is FQNEAQ. The CDR3 spans 18 residues.

The chain carries TRBV5-5 and TRBJ2-3; 15 nucleotides agree with TRBD2. The CDR3 is made up of 17 amino acids. J gave up 4 bases and V 4 bases, and 7 bases lay outside the gene matches. Germline V CDR1 and CDR2: SGHKS, YYEKEE (reference sequence). Written as DNA, the CDR3 is TGTGCCAGCAGCCGGACTAGCGGGAGGGCCGGGGCAGATACGCAGTATTTT. Translation: CASSRTSGRAGADTQYF.

The chain is built from TRBV9 and TRBJ2-7, with a weak D call TRBD1 (5 bases). Germline loops: CDR1 SGDLS, CDR2 YYNGEE. The CDR3 is 16 residues long. V was shortened by 0 bases and J by 5 bases, with 18 bases between the two germline ends. CDR3: CASSVEGTGRADEQYF. Written as DNA, the CDR3 is TGTGCCAGCAGCGTAGAAGGAACGGGCAGGGCCGACGAGCAGTACTTC.

V is TRBV2 and J is TRBJ1-6, with D hard to call. Germline V gene sequence: CDR1 SNHLY, CDR2 FYNNEI. The CDR3 sequence is 13 residues long. Trimming took 8 bases from V and 6 from J, leaving 11 bases between them. The CDR3 coding sequence is TGTGCCAGCTTTACAGAAATTAATTCACCCCTCCACTTT. This codes for CASFTEINSPLHF.

This chain's CDR3 is CSVAGTSGRGRETQYF. The CDR3 DNA sequence: TGCAGCGTTGCCGGGACTAGCGGGAGAGGGCGAGAGACCCAGTACTTC. The V gene is TRBV29-1, the J gene TRBJ2-5, with 14 nucleotides matching TRBD2. The CDR3 has 16 amino acids. Trimming at V came to 4 bases and at J to 4 bases, leaving 8 bases not matched to a gene. Germline V gene data show CDR1 as SQVTM and CDR2 as ANQGSEA.

The rearrangement uses TRBV30 and TRBJ2-7; the D gene is possibly TRBD1 (6 bases). This CDR3 is built from 12 residues. Trimming removed 6 bases from V and 4 bases from J, with 13 bases in between. Germline V lookup: CDR1 GTSNPN, CDR2 SVGIG (reference sequence). The CDR3 protein is CACRRGSYEQYF. In DNA, the CDR3 is TGTGCCTGTCGCAGGGGCTCGTACGAGCAGTACTTC.

The chain carries TRBV27 and TRBJ1-1; 8 bases line up with TRBD1. V dropped 5 bases and J dropped 0; count of bases not matched to a gene: 8. The CDR3 contains 16 residues. Per the germline V gene, CDR1 is MNHEY and CDR2 is SMNVEV (reference sequence). CDR3: CASSRERDRLNTEAFF. As DNA, the CDR3 is TGTGCCAGCAGTCGGGAAAGGGACAGGTTGAACACTGAAGCTTTCTTT.

V and J are TRBV5-1 and TRBJ2-2, with TRBD1 matching over 7 bases. Trimming removed 0 bases from V and 6 bases from J; junction bases left unmatched: 2. This CDR3 region has 14 residues. Germline CDR1 and CDR2: SGHRS and YFSETQ. CDR3 protein: CASSLGQGAGELFF. CDR3 bases: TGCGCCAGCAGCTTGGGACAGGGTGCCGGGGAGCTGTTTTTT.

V usage is TRBV29-1 and J usage is TRBJ2-3; D remains ambiguous. This CDR3 has 13 amino acids. The germline V gene has CDR1 SQVTM and CDR2 ANQGSEA. V dropped 1 base and J dropped 0 bases, with 5 bases sitting between them. This chain's CDR3 is CSVEGLSTDTQYF. Here the CDR3 DNA reads TGCAGCGTTGAAGGGCTTAGCACAGATACGCAGTATTTT.

The chain carries TRBV29-1 and TRBJ2-7, with TRBD2 matching over 8 bases. The V and J ends lost 7 bases and 4 bases, in that order; junction bases with no gene match: 9. This CDR3 has 13 amino acids. Germline V lookup: CDR1 SQVTM, CDR2 ANQGSEA. The CDR3 here is CSGSGTTRYEQYF. The CDR3 DNA sequence: TGCAGCGGTAGCGGGACAACTCGATACGAGCAGTACTTC.

The chain has TRBV4-2 and TRBJ2-4; 8 nucleotides match TRBD2. V shed 2 bases and J 5 bases; nucleotides not matched to a gene: 8. The CDR3 has 16 residues. Germline V gene sequence: CDR1 LGHNA, CDR2 YNFKEQ. The CDR3: CASSQNPSRGENIQYF. In DNA form, the CDR3 reads TGTGCCAGCAGCCAAAACCCCTCGCGGGGGGAAAACATTCAGTACTTC.

This chain uses TRBV27 with TRBJ1-5, with D tentatively TRBD1 (5 bases). This CDR3 region has 16 residues. Germline V lookup: CDR1 MNHEY, CDR2 SMNVEV (reference sequence). V lost 2 bases and J 4 bases, leaving 15 bases between the germline ends. The CDR3 coding sequence is TGTGCCAGCAGTTTACTGGGTGCAGGGTTAAATCAGCCCCAGCATTTT. Translation gives CASSLLGAGLNQPQHF.